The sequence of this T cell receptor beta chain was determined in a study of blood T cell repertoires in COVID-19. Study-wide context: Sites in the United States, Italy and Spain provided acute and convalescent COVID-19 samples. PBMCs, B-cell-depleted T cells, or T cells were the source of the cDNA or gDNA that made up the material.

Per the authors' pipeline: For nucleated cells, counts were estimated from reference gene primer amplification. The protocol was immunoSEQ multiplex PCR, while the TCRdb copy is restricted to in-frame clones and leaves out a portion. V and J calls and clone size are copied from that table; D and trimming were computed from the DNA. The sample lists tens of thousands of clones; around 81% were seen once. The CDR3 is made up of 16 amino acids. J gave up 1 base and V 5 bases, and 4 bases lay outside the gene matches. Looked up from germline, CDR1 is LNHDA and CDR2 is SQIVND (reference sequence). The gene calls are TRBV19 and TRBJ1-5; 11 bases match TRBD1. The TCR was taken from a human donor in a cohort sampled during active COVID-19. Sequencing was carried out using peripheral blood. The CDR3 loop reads CASSGTGGGSNQPQHF. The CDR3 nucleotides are TGTGCCAGTAGTGGGACAGGGGGAGGGAGCAATCAGCCCCAGCATTTT.